This T cell receptor beta chain was sequenced for a study of blood T cells in healthy people across ages (dated by TCRdb to between 2014 and 2017). For the study in its entirety: In model experiments, template switching captured about one uniquely barcoded TCR beta cDNA molecule for every two T cells. Age-related changes in TCR beta repertoire diversity were measured in the study by deep sequencing normalized with unique cDNA molecular identifiers. Donors were grouped into four age groups: young (average approximately 16 years), middle-aged (around 39), aged (around 56) and long-lived (just over 80). Two additional independent replicas of 1 million unique cDNA reads from the same blood draw were analyzed for two donors (one aged 18 to 30 and one aged 80 or older). Overall study outcomes, separate from this receptor: Compared with the aged group, the long-lived group had more naive CD4+ T cells, fewer expanded clones and increased TCR diversity, suggesting age selection. The CMV infection status of donors was not known, potentially confounding age-related changes in expanded clonotypes. Observed TCR beta diversity per million T cells fell roughly linearly with age, and a significant reduction was already apparent by age roughly 40. There was a strong correlation between observed TCR beta diversity and the percentage of naive T cells measured by flow cytometry. Estimates of total diversity based on one million sequenced T cells were regarded as lower bounds and as underestimates. Because profiling used bulk unsorted PBMCs, naive and antigen-experienced compartments could not be compared conclusively.

The roughly 38 donors, aged about 6 to 95 years, were systemically healthy Caucasian individuals from Russia. Each donor gave about 9.7 milliliters of peripheral blood, drawn into EDTA-treated Vacutainer tubes. Ficoll-Paque density-gradient centrifugation was used to isolate PBMCs, with at least 6.5 million obtained per sample. Trizol reagent was used to extract total RNA from PBMCs, with at least 6 micrograms per sample. For every donor, an aliquot of PBMCs went through flow cytometry to measure the percentages of naive CD45RAhigh/CD27high T cells. Library preparation was by 5' RACE. The reads were generated on an Illumina HiSeq 2500. A second PCR of about 7 to 12 cycles was performed with a sample-barcoded 5' primer and a J-beta primer mix. A template-switch 5' adaptor carrying 12 random nucleotides introduced a unique molecular identifier onto each TCR beta cDNA molecule. Each sample yielded at least 2.5 million CDR3-containing paired-end reads. First-strand cDNA was synthesized from all RNA with the Mint cDNA synthesis kit, primed by a TRBC-specific oligonucleotide. After uracil-DNA glycosylase treatment, a first 18-cycle PCR used universal primers M1SS and BC2_uni_R on all cDNA. As for the authors' bioinformatics: Normalization of each sample was performed by random selection of 1 million high-quality reads, each carrying a distinct molecular identifier. Reads sharing molecular identifiers were discarded rather than binned into consensus sequences. MiTCR, run with a Q25 quality threshold and the strictest error-elimination algorithm, handled CDR3 identification, clonotype clustering and error correction. A nonparametric unseen species model using Euler transformation provided a lower-bound estimate of total TCR beta diversity. In-frame beta chains were kept once TCRdb had trimmed the public reads at Q25 with fastp and called clones with MiXCR. Rows with one shared CDR3 protein collapse into an entry with the most common genes and DNA. TCRdb assigned the V and J calls; the authors' analysis was not used. The sample table records fewer than 1,200,000 distinct CDR3 sequences; roughly 24% of these occur just once. The top ten hold about 0.72% of the sample.

This clonotype was observed many times. There is no known antigen for this receptor. It has no much larger one-base neighbor in the sample; base qualities were not kept. The CDR3 sequence holds 13 residues, the cysteine and phenylalanine included. Just CDR3 DNA is preserved here, 39 bases in frame from base 1. The trim is 2 bases for V and 2 bases for J, with a gap of 7 bases between the germline ends. Sequences MDHEN (CDR1) and SYDVKM (CDR2) are obtained from the germline V gene. The same sample was also used in a study of T cells of mothers and their children. That second report states: The donors were nine systemically healthy Caucasian individuals, made up of three mothers and their six children. cDNA synthesis used all of the extracted RNA, with about 1.5 ug of RNA in each 15 ul reaction. In the second PCR, the M1S primer added sample barcodes and 2-4 random nucleotides. Each mother yielded over 10 million TCR beta CDR3 reads and each child some 3 million reads. In both related and unrelated pairs, thymic selection shapes the output of TCR recombination in a similar way, with inherited differences having only a minor effect. Normalized repertoire overlap was always found to be slightly, but never significantly, higher in related mother-child pairs than in unrelated mother-child pairs. No persistent microchimeric T cell clones were detected, at a sensitivity of around 97 clones per million clonotypes. In the study, deep NGS was used to compare the TCR beta repertoires of mothers and children, and features distinguishing related mother-child pairs from unrelated individuals were sought. On average, the children were around 11 +/- 4 years old, while the mothers were 40 +/- 4 years old. Libraries were sequenced on Illumina HiSeq 2000 with 100+100 nt paired-end reads after adapter ligation with NEBNext reagents. Mother and child libraries were prepared a month apart and sequenced in separate runs to prevent cross-contamination. Between 500,000 and 2,000,000 distinct TCR beta clonotypes were identified per donor. Naive TCR beta clonotypes were estimated from low-frequency clonotypes matched to each donor's FACS-determined naive share, without sorting.

Material for sequencing was blood. This sequence uses TRBV28 and TRBJ2-7; the D segment may tentatively be TRBD1 or TRBD2, each giving 5 matched bases. This TCR was sampled from a girl aged 2 to 10 in good health. The base sequence is TGTGCCAGCAGTTTAAGAGGGGCCTACGAGCAGTACTTC. Translated, this is CASSLRGAYEQYF.